The clone carrying this T cell receptor (beta chain) was observed a single time. This entry is derived from a study of PD-L1 blockade in urothelial cancer. Across the whole study: Atezolizumab at 1,200 mg intravenously every 3 weeks was started by patients in about 2014.

The table came from immunoSEQ multiplex PCR; TCRdb's copy has only in-frame clones and leaves some out. The profile covers over 20,000 clones, with 91% appearing a single time and 10% to 12% taken by the ten largest. J was trimmed by 3 bases and V by 4 bases; bases with no gene match: 1. The V gene's germline CDR1 is MRHNA and CDR2 SNTAGT. CDR3 length equals 13 residues. Time point: peripheral blood 6 weeks after treatment start. This receptor was identified in a woman in her sixties with urothelial cancer. Specimen: PBMCs, collected around atezolizumab (anti-PD-L1) treatment. V is TRBV6-4 and J is TRBJ1-2, with 8 bases that match TRBD1. CDR3 nucleotide sequence: TGTGCCAGCAGTGCGACAGGGGACTATGGCTACACCTTC. As protein: CASSATGDYGYTF.